The source of this T cell receptor beta chain is a study of cytomegalovirus exposure and HLA in healthy donors. General observations from the study: In an earlier analysis, most TCR beta V segments were productive about 87% or about 30% of the time. More clonal expansion characterized HLA-associated TCR beta chains than equally common others in a later analysis. Accurate prediction of most subjects' HLA-A and HLA-B alleles from TCR beta sequences was reported. In a later analysis, an Asian-associated ancestry cluster reportedly showed fewer N-insertions than the roughly 650-donor mean.

CDR1 is SGHRS and CDR2 is YFSETQ in the germline V gene. The V gene lost 1 base and the J gene lost 0 bases, with 10 bases spanning the gap. The CDR3 covers 16 residues. Note on this clone: Its antigen is still unknown.

In the PCR, 60 Vbeta and 13 Jbeta primers were used. Sequencing used immunoSEQ multiplex PCR; TCRdb keeps in-frame clones, though not all of them. The sample consists of about 160,000 clones, roughly 76% of them appearing once. The V call is TRBV5-1, the J call TRBJ2-2; the D is unclear. Specimen: PBMCs. The sequence derives from a man aged 55 to 70 in good health and CMV-seronegative. CDR3 bases: TGCGCCAGCAGCTTGTATGTCAGTACGAACACCGGGGAGCTGTTTTTT. It translates to CASSLYVSTNTGELFF. Drawing the rest from reference TRBV5-1 and TRBJ2-2, the complete variable domain is KAGVTQTPRYLIKTRGQQVTLSCSPISGHRSVSWYQQTPGQGLQFLFEYFSETQRNKGNFPGRFSGRQFSNSRSEMNVSTLELGDSALYLCASSLYVSTNTGELFFGEGSRLTVL.